The present TCR beta chain was sequenced within a study of T cells after yellow fever vaccination. On this clonotype itself: The junction departs from germline at one end; a sequencing error may be responsible.

Germline CDR1 reads LGHNA; CDR2 reads YSLEER. CDR3 length: 12 amino acids. TCRdb itself ran the 5' RACE reads through MiXCR, one entry per CDR3 protein. Of just under 600,000 distinct CDR3 sequences listed, less than 15% are singletons. The chain carries TRBV4-3 and TRBJ2-1; 10 bases map to TRBD2. The clonotype was recovered from a man aged 25 to 40 who received the YFV17D yellow fever vaccine. The sequenced sample was PBMCs, obtained on the day of the yellow fever booster vaccination. CDR3 nucleotide sequence: TGCGCCAGCAGCAGAAATAGCGGGGGGATCGAATTC. The encoded protein is CASSRNSGGIEF.